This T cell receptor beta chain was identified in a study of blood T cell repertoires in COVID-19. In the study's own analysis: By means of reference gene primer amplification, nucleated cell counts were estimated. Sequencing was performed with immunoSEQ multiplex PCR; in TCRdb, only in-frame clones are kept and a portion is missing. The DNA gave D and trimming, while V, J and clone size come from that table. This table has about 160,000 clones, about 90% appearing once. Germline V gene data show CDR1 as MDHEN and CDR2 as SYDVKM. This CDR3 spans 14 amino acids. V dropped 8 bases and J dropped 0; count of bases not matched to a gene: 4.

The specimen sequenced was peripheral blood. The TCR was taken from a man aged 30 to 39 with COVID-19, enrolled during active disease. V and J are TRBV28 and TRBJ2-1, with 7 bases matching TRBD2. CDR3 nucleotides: TGTGCCAGCTCTAGCGGAAGCTCCTACAATGAGCAGTTCTTC. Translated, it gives CASSSGSSYNEQFF.